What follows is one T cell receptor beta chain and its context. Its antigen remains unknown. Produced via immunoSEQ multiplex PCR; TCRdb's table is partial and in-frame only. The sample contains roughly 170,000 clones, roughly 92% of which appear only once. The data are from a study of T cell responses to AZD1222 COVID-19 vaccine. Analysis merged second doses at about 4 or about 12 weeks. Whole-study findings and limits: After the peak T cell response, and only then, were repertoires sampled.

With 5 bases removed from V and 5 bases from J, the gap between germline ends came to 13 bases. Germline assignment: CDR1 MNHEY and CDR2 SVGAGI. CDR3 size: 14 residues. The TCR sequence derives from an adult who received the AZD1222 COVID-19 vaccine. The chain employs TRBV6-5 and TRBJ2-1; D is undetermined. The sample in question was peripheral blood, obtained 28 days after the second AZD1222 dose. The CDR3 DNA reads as TGTGCCAGCAGTCCGAATCGGGTAAACAATGAGCAGTTCTTC. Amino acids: CASSPNRVNNEQFF.